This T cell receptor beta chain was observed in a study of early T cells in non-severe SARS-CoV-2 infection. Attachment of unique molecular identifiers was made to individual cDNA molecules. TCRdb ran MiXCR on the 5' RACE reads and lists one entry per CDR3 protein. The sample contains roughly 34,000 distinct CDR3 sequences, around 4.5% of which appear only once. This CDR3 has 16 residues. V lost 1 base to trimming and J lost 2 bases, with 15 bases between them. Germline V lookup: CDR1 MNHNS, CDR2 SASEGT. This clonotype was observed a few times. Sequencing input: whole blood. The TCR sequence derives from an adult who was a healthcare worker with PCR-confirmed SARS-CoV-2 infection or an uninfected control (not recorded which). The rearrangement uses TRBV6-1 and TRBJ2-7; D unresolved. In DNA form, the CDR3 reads TGTGCCAGCAGTGAAGGGCGGAACTCTTTAACCTACGAGCAGTACTTC. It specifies CASSEGRNSLTYEQYF.